This passage covers 9 T cell receptor beta chains from one sample sequenced in a study of blood T cell repertoires in COVID-19. Assay used: immunoSEQ multiplex PCR; TCRdb lists only in-frame clones, some missing. The table has some 66,000 clones, approximately 86% seen once. The material sequenced was peripheral blood. The receptors derive from a man aged 50-59 years with active COVID-19.

This clone has a handful of counts. The chain couples TRBV12-2 to TRBJ1-6; TRBD1, the table's D call, was not compared with the DNA. TRBV12-2 has pseudogene status. The CDR3 runs to 18 residues. The CDR3 loop is CASRLRSIQGIYNSPLHF. For the CDR3, the DNA is TGTGCAAGTCGTTTACGATCTATACAGGGGATTTATAATTCACCCCTCCACTTT.

The J gene is TRBJ2-7, the V gene TRBV24-1; unclear D gene. CDR1 and CDR2 (germline): KGHDR, SFDVKD. Trimming took 3 bases from V and 2 from J, leaving 13 bases between them. This CDR3 is built from 15 residues. CDR3 amino acids: CATSDLHRAPYEQYV. The CDR3 region has the DNA TGTGCCACCAGTGATCTGCACAGAGCCCCCTACGAGCAGTACGTC.

The V call is TRBV5-1, the J call TRBJ2-7, with 8 nucleotides matching TRBD2. The V and J ends lost 1 base and 0 bases, in that order; junction bases with no gene match: 6. The CDR3 has 16 amino acids. Germline-derived CDR1 and CDR2 are SGHRS and YFSETQ. CDR3 protein: CASSLRSGGSSYEQYF. The CDR3 coding sequence is TGCGCCAGCAGCTTGCGGTCGGGGGGGAGCTCCTACGAGCAGTACTTC.

The J gene is TRBJ2-7, the V gene TRBV5-1, with 10 positions matching TRBD1. V was clipped by 2 bases and J by 2 bases; unmatched bases: 1. The germline CDR1 and CDR2 sequences are SGHRS and YFSETQ. This CDR3 region has 14 residues. The CDR3 is CASSLGTGAYEQYV. CDR3 nucleotide sequence: TGCGCCAGCAGCTTAGGGACAGGGGCCTACGAGCAGTACGTC.

The chain carries TRBV30 and TRBJ1-2; D is uncertain. Germline V lookup: CDR1 GTSNPN, CDR2 SVGIG (reference sequence). V was cut by 0 bases and J by 5 bases, with 7 bases left in between. The CDR3 runs 12 residues. This CDR3 reads CAWSVRGYGYTF. Written as DNA, the CDR3 is TGTGCCTGGAGTGTACGAGGTTATGGCTACACCTTC. Variable domain in full (rest from reference TRBV30 and TRBJ1-2): SQTIHQWPATLVQPVGSPLSLECTVEGTSNPNLYWYRQAAGRGLQLLFYSVGIGQISSEVPQNLSASRPQDRQFILSSKKLLLSDSGFYLCAWSVRGYGYTFGSGTRLTVV.

There are a few counts of this clone. The chain recombines TRBV4-1 with TRBJ1-3; D is uncertain. The germline gives CDR1 MGHRA, CDR2 YSYEKL. This CDR3 contains 15 residues. The ends were cut back, 3 bases at V and 3 bases at J, with 12 bases in the middle. The CDR3 loop is CASSQGRTSGNTIYF. DNA of the CDR3: TGCGCCAGCAGCCAGGGGAGAACGAGTGGAAACACCATATATTTT.

This clone was picked up a small number of times. J is TRBJ1-2 and V is TRBV19; weak D call: TRBD1 (6 bases). The germline V gene encodes CDR1 LNHDA and CDR2 SQIVND (reference sequence). V lost 3 bases, J lost 3 bases, and 11 bases lay in between. The CDR3 extends over 14 amino acids. In nucleotides, the CDR3 is TGTGCCAGTAGTATTAGGGGACACCACTATGGCTACACCTTC. Its translation is CASSIRGHHYGYTF.

The chain employs TRBV19 and TRBJ1-5; D is unresolved. Germline assignment: CDR1 LNHDA and CDR2 SQIVND (reference sequence). This CDR3 has 15 amino acids. V lost 3 bases and J lost 8, with 17 bases in between. CDR3 amino acids: CASSINSTPAKPQHF. The CDR3 nucleotides are TGTGCCAGTAGTATTAACAGTACCCCCGCCAAGCCCCAGCATTTT.

This chain links TRBV18 with TRBJ2-5, with 9 bases identical to TRBD2. The CDR3 runs 16 residues. V was pared by 2 bases and J by 3 bases, with 7 bases of the junction left unmatched. The V gene's germline CDR1 is KGHSH and CDR2 LQKENI. CDR3: CASSPATSGPKETQYF. CDR3 DNA sequence: TGTGCCAGCTCACCAGCGACTAGCGGACCTAAAGAGACCCAGTACTTC. Combining the CDR3 with reference TRBV18 and TRBJ2-5 gives the whole variable domain NAGVMQNPRHLVRRRGQEARLRCSPMKGHSHVYWYRQLPEEGLKFMVYLQKENIIDESGMPKERFSAEFPKEGPSILRIQQVVRGDSAAYFCASSPATSGPKETQYFGPGTRLLVL.